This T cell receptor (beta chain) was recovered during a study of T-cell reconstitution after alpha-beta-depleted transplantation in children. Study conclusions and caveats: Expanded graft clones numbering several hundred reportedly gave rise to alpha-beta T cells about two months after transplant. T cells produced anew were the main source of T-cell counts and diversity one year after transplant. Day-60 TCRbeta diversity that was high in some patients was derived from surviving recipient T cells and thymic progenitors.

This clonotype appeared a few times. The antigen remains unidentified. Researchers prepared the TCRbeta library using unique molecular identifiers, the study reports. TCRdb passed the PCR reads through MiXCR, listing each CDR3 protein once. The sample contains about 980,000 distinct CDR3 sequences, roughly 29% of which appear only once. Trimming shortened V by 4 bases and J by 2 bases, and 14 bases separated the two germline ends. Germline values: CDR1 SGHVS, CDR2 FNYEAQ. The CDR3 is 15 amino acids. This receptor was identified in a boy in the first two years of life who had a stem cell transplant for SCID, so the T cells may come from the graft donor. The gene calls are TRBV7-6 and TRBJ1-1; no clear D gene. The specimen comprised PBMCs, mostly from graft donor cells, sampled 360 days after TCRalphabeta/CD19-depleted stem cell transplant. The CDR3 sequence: CASSSGHWGNTEAFF. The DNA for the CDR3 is TGTGCCAGCAGCTCCGGCCATTGGGGAAACACTGAAGCTTTCTTT.